This passage covers 5 T cell receptor beta chains from one sample sequenced in a study of regulatory T cells in long-lasting Graves disease. Investigators prepared the TCR beta libraries by applying iRepertoire HTBI primers and Arm-PCR of CDR3 regions. MiXCR, run by TCRdb on the multiplex PCR reads, gives a single entry per CDR3 protein. The sample shows over 300,000 distinct CDR3 sequences, 15% to 17% of them seen only once. This sample's time point: newly diagnosed GD, antithyroid drugs for less than 3 months. There was RNA extracted from PBMCs, and the TCR library was made from it. The starting material was peripheral blood mononuclear cells (PBMCs), obtained at new diagnosis, from a patient treated with antithyroid drugs. These TCRs come from a female donor with Graves disease.

This clonotype was counted between two and nine times. The chain combines TRBV6-2 or TRBV6-3 with TRBJ1-1; D perhaps matches TRBD1 (5 bases). The CDR3 extends over 13 amino acids. Per the germline V gene, CDR1 is MNHEY and CDR2 is SVGEGT. V lost 0 bases to trimming and J lost 7 bases, with 9 bases between them. The CDR3 DNA sequence: TGTGCCAGCAGTTACTCGGGGGTGTATGAAGCTTTCTTT. It is translated as CASSYSGVYEAFF.

J is TRBJ1-1 and V is TRBV28, with TRBD1 matching over 7 bases. This CDR3 has 13 residues. V lost 6 bases, J lost 3 bases, and 4 bases stayed unmatched. In germline, CDR1 is MDHEN, CDR2 SYDVKM. The CDR3 region has the DNA TGTGCCAGCAGGGTACAGGGGTACACTGAAGCTTTCTTT. This codes for CASRVQGYTEAFF.

This clonotype appeared a few times. The chain combines TRBV12-3 or TRBV12-4 with TRBJ1-5; possibly TRBD1 for D (5 bases). The CDR3 is made up of 16 amino acids. Trimming removed 5 bases from V and 2 bases from J, with 16 bases in between. The CDR3 nucleotides read TGTGCCAGCAGTACCTTTGGAGGGGATGGCAATCAGCCCCAGCATTTT. Amino acids: CASSTFGGDGNQPQHF.

In its sample, this clonotype was seen many times. This chain links TRBV7-2 with TRBJ1-4, with D hard to call. Germline CDR1 SGHTA, CDR2 FQGNSA. V was clipped by 2 bases and J by 7 bases, with 8 bases between them. CDR3 size: 13 residues. CDR3 sequence: CASSLWSAEKLFF. The CDR3 coding sequence is TGTGCCAGCAGCTTATGGTCGGCTGAAAAACTGTTTTTT. The full variable domain, rest sourced from reference TRBV7-2 and TRBJ1-4, is GAGVSQSPSNKVTEKGKDVELRCDPISGHTALYWYRQSLGQGLEFLIYFQGNSAPDKSGLPSDRFSAERTGGSVSTLTIQRTQQEDSAVYLCASSLWSAEKLFFGSGTQLSVL.

The gene calls are TRBV10-2 and TRBJ1-2, with D possibly matching TRBD1 (5 bases). Trimming cost V 0 bases and J 3 bases, with 11 bases left between them. From germline, CDR1 is WSHSY and CDR2 SAAADI. The CDR3 sequence is 15 residues long. The CDR3 spells CASSESGGTDYGYTF. CDR3 in DNA: TGCGCCAGCAGTGAGTCGGGGGGGACGGACTATGGCTACACCTTC.